This TCR beta chain was documented in a study of T-cell reconstitution after alpha-beta-depleted transplantation in children (dated by TCRdb to 2015 to 2016). Regarding the complete study: T-cell immune reconstitution after TCRalphabeta/CD19-depleted allogeneic hematopoietic cell transplantation in children was quantitatively tracked in the study by means of TCR repertoire profiling. Study-level results and caveats: Hyperexpanded clone frequencies declined over subsequent months; after one year, T-cell counts and TCRbeta diversity were mostly attributed to newly produced T cells. In some patients, high TCRbeta diversity at day 60 was attributed to recipient T cells and intrathymic progenitors that had survived conditioning. The apparently early recovery of alphabetaT-cell counts about two months after transplant reportedly depended on only several hundred rapidly expanded clones that came from non-depleted graft cells.

The protocol used for the library was PCR. Sequencing used an Illumina HiSeq 2500. TCR libraries were prepared with molecular barcoding, using unique molecular identifiers to normalize TCRbeta repertoire quantification. TCRdb cleaned the public reads at Q25 with fastp, built clones with MiXCR and kept in-frame beta chains. Identical CDR3 proteins give one entry, which carries the most common genes and DNA. In all, the sample holds about 600,000 distinct CDR3 sequences, and under 30% of those were seen once. The ten top clones hold over 12% of the sample. This clonotype was counted at least ten times. Its recognized antigen is unknown. The record has no base qualities; no much larger clone is one base away. Sample treatment or condition, as interpreted from the label and publication: allogeneic hematopoietic cell transplantation with graft depleted of TCRalphabeta T cells and CD19 B cells. The children who served as transplant recipients had been given grafts of TCRalphabeta/CD19-depleted allogeneic hematopoietic cells.

This TCR was recovered from a boy younger than two who had a stem cell transplant for acute myeloid leukemia, so the T cells may come from the graft donor. The material was PBMCs, mostly from graft donor cells, obtained 360 days after TCRalphabeta/CD19-depleted stem cell transplant.

In nucleotides, the sequence is TGTGCCAGCAGTAGGGGGGACAGGATTAACACTGAAGCTTTCTTT. Its amino acids are CASSRGDRINTEAFF. The sequence links TRBV6-5 to TRBJ1-1; 8 junctional bases match TRBD1. CDR1 MNHEY and CDR2 SVGAGI were looked up in the germline V gene. The CDR3 holds 15 amino acids from the cysteine to the phenylalanine. Of the read, only the CDR3 DNA is kept; its 45 bases are in frame from base 1. After removal of 5 bases from V and 2 bases from J, the junction retains 7 bases not matched to a gene.